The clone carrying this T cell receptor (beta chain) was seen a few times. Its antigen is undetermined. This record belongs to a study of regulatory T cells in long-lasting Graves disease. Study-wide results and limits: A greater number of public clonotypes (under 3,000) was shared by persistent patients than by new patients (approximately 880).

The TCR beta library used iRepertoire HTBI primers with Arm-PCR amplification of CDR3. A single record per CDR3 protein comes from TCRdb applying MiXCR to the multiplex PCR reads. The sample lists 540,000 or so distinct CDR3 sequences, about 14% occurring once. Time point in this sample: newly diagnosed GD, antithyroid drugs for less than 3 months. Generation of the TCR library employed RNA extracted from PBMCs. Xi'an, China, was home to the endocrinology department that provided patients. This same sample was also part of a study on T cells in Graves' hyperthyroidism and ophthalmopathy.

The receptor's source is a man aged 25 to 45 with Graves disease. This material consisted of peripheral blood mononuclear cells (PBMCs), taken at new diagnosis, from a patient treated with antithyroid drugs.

CDR3 DNA: TGTGCCACCAGTGATGCGGAGACCCAGTACTTC. Protein product: CATSDAETQYF. The chain combines TRBV24-1 with TRBJ2-5; D is unclear. Germline CDR1 and CDR2: KGHDR and SFDVKD. V was cut by 3 bases and J by 5 bases, with 3 bases left in between. This CDR3 has 11 amino acids.